The 9 T cell receptor beta chains below come from one sample, sequenced in a study of metastatic and nonmetastatic thyroid tumors. From the PCR reads, TCRdb re-called clones with MiXCR. The table shows 13,000 or so clones, with around 23% occurring only once. Not a single patient had been given any form of treatment at any point before undergoing thyroid surgery. The sample taken for sequencing was blood. The receptor set was obtained from a male donor with papillary thyroid cancer or a benign thyroid nodule (not recorded which). Some clones in this sample may be carry-over from other donors' samples.

The gene calls are TRBV5-1 and TRBJ2-1; 7 bases are shared with TRBD2. This CDR3 region has 17 residues. The germline CDR1 and CDR2 sequences are SGHRS and YFSETQ. The J segment lost 6 bases and the V segment lost 0 bases, leaving 12 bases of the junction unmatched. This CDR3 is CASSLASVGSGINEQFF. DNA of the CDR3: TGCGCCAGCAGCTTGGCTAGCGTTGGGAGCGGGATCAATGAGCAGTTCTTC.

There are many counts of this clone. The chain couples TRBV9 to TRBJ2-3; 8 nucleotides line up with TRBD2. V lost 2 bases and J lost 1; bases outside the gene matches: 6. From germline, CDR1 is SGDLS and CDR2 YYNGEE. This CDR3 has 16 amino acids. CDR3 loop: CASSVTSGLGTDTQYF. The CDR3 DNA follows: TGTGCCAGCAGCGTCACTAGCGGCCTCGGCACAGATACGCAGTATTTT.

This clone has a handful of counts. The V gene is TRBV12-3 or TRBV12-4, the J gene TRBJ2-1, with D tentatively TRBD2 (6 bases). There are 11 residues in the CDR3. Trimming stripped 4 bases from V and 15 bases from J, with 13 bases between. CDR3 amino acids: CASSSGTSGFF. In DNA form, the CDR3 reads TGTGCCAGCAGTTCCGGGACTTCGGGGTTCTTC.

In its sample, this clone is medium-sized (0.01 to 0.1%). The chain links TRBV12-5 to TRBJ2-7; TRBD1 agrees at 8 bases. Germline lookup yields CDR1 LGHNT and CDR2 FRNRAP. The CDR3 runs to 12 residues. The trim removed 10 bases at V and 4 bases at J, leaving 6 bases unmatched. CDR3 in amino acids: CATPDREYEQYF. The CDR3 DNA is TGTGCTACCCCGGACAGGGAGTACGAGCAGTACTTC.

This clone was detected many times. V usage is TRBV6-6 and J usage is TRBJ2-2; D is unclear. Trimming took 0 bases from V and 5 from J, leaving 4 bases between them. The CDR3 extends over 13 amino acids. Germline CDR1 reads MNHNY; CDR2 reads SVGAGI (reference sequence). This chain's CDR3 is CASSYSETGELFF. In DNA, the CDR3 is TGTGCCAGCAGTTACTCGGAAACCGGGGAGCTGTTTTTT.

This clone was found a few times. The chain carries TRBV9 and TRBJ2-7; TRBD2 matches 7 bases. Germline V gene sequence: CDR1 SGDLS, CDR2 YYNGEE. The ends lost 3 bases at V and 4 bases at J; junction bases unmatched: 10. This CDR3 contains 15 residues. DNA of the CDR3: TGTGCCAGCAGCGGTGCCAAGGGCGGGAGTTACGAGCAGTACTTC. Translating it yields CASSGAKGGSYEQYF.

This clone was observed a few times. The rearrangement links TRBV6-1 to TRBJ2-3, with D maybe TRBD2 (6 bases). CDR3 length equals 14 residues. Germline V gene lookup returns CDR1 MNHNS and CDR2 SASEGT. The V and J ends lost 4 bases and 0 bases respectively, with 8 bases between them. The CDR3 spells CASSVSGSTDTQYF. DNA for the CDR3: TGTGCCAGCAGTGTAAGCGGGAGCACAGATACGCAGTATTTT.

The chain uses TRBV15 and TRBJ1-1, with 9 nucleotides matching TRBD1. Germline V gene sequence: CDR1 LNHNV, CDR2 YYDKDF (reference sequence). The CDR3 consists of 15 residues. Trimming took 0 bases from V and 5 from J; bases not matched to a gene: 4. The CDR3 protein is CATSRDTGGATEAFF. In nucleotides, the CDR3 is TGTGCCACCAGCAGAGATACAGGGGGCGCGACTGAAGCTTTCTTT.

V gene TRBV6-4 combines with J gene TRBJ1-6, with unresolved D. The ends were cut back, 8 bases at V and 7 bases at J, with 12 bases in the middle. The CDR3 totals 13 residues. CDR1 and CDR2 (germline): MRHNA, SNTAGT. The CDR3 here is CASLTERNSPLHF. The CDR3, as DNA: TGTGCCAGCCTAACGGAGCGAAATTCACCCCTCCACTTT.